These 32 T cell receptor beta chains originate from one sample sequenced in a study of CD8+ T cells in alopecia areata. Sequencing relied on a cDNA template that was reverse transcribed from extracted RNA. TCRdb's copy holds only in-frame clones and misses some; the assay was immunoSEQ multiplex PCR. Of about 110,000 clones listed, approximately 61% are singletons. Sequenced: NKG2D-low CD8+ T cells sorted from blood. These receptors all come from a human donor with alopecia areata.

The V and J genes are TRBV5-4 and TRBJ2-1; the D gene is possibly TRBD2 (6 bases). Germline CDR1 is SGHNT and CDR2 is YYREEE (reference sequence). This CDR3 contains 12 residues. V was trimmed by 6 bases and J by 7 bases, leaving 11 bases between them. CDR3 in amino acids: CASKRAGNEQFF. DNA for the CDR3: TGTGCCAGCAAGCGGGCCGGGAATGAGCAGTTCTTC.

The gene calls are TRBV7-6 and TRBJ2-1; the D gene is possibly TRBD2 (5 bases). Germline V gene data show CDR1 as SGHVS and CDR2 as FNYEAQ. V was pared by 0 bases and J by 4 bases, with 7 bases between. The length of the CDR3 is 14 residues. CDR3 in amino acids: CASSLAAAYNEQFF. CDR3 nucleotides: TGTGCCAGCAGCTTAGCAGCGGCATACAATGAGCAGTTCTTC.

This clone was observed a handful of times. The rearrangement links TRBV13 to TRBJ1-5; D is perhaps TRBD1 (5 bases). This CDR3 has 13 amino acids. The germline gives CDR1 PRHDT, CDR2 FYEKMQ (reference sequence). The V gene lost 8 bases and the J gene lost 7 bases, with 15 bases spanning the gap. The CDR3 coding sequence is TGTGCCAGCTCCGGCGGGGGAGGCCAGCCCCAGCATTTT. This codes for CASSGGGGQPQHF.

The gene calls are TRBV27 and TRBJ2-1; 11 bases match TRBD1. The CDR3 consists of 11 residues. V lost 5 bases and J lost 15; bases outside the gene matches: 3. CDR1 and CDR2 from the germline V gene are MNHEY and SMNVEV (reference sequence). CDR3 residues: CASSPGQGAFF. CDR3 bases: TGTGCCAGCAGTCCCGGACAGGGGGCGTTCTTC.

This clone was detected a few times. The V and J genes are TRBV2 and TRBJ1-1; no clear D gene. The germline CDR1 and CDR2 sequences are SNHLY and FYNNEI. With 8 bases removed from V and 0 bases from J, the gap between germline ends came to 19 bases. This CDR3 contains 16 residues. CDR3 sequence (DNA): TGTGCCAGCGAATCCCCGGAGGAGCCGATGAACACTGAAGCTTTCTTT. Its protein product is CASESPEEPMNTEAFF.

CDR3 in DNA: TGTGCCGCGCTGGGGGACCTCTACAATGAGCAGTTCTTC. Translated, it gives CAALGDLYNEQFF. The J gene is TRBJ2-1, the V gene TRBV6-1; D is tentatively TRBD1 or TRBD2 (5 bases each). This CDR3 spans 13 amino acids. In germline, CDR1 is MNHNS, CDR2 SASEGT. V dropped 11 bases and J dropped 3 bases, with 14 bases sitting between them.

Worth noting for this clone: Other nucleotide sequences from this sample produce the same CDR3. The CDR3 DNA reads TGTGCCAGCAGTTTCAATGAGCAGTTCTTC. Protein sequence: CASSFNEQFF. This chain links TRBV28 with TRBJ2-1; D unresolved. Germline V gene sequence: CDR1 MDHEN, CDR2 SYDVKM. V lost 3 bases and J lost 6, with 0 bases in between. There are 10 residues in the CDR3.

This clone appeared once. The chain carries TRBV4-1 and TRBJ2-7; the D call may be TRBD1 or TRBD2 (5 bases each). In germline, CDR1 is MGHRA, CDR2 YSYEKL. CDR3 length equals 15 residues. Trimming took 1 base from V and 4 from J, leaving 14 bases between them. The CDR3 sequence: CASSQGDGSGYEQYF. The DNA of the CDR3 is TGCGCCAGCAGCCAAGGGGACGGATCCGGTTACGAGCAGTACTTC.

The rearrangement links TRBV5-6 to TRBJ2-7; possible D gene TRBD2, 7 bases. Germline V gives CDR1 SGHDT, CDR2 YYEEEE. The length of the CDR3 is 17 residues. Trimming left V 1 base short and J 2 bases short, with 19 bases between. CDR3 loop: CASSLWDLRGLAYEQYF. In nucleotides, the CDR3 is TGTGCCAGCAGCTTGTGGGATCTGCGGGGGCTGGCCTACGAGCAGTACTTC. The whole variable domain, remainder taken from reference TRBV5-6 and TRBJ2-7, is DAGVTQSPTHLIKTRGQQVTLRCSPKSGHDTVSWYQQALGQGPQFIFQYYEEEERQRGNFPDRFSGHQFPNYSSELNVNALLLGDSALYLCASSLWDLRGLAYEQYFGPGTRLTVT.

This chain joins TRBV12-5 and TRBJ2-2, with 7 bases matching TRBD1. Trimming at V came to 6 bases and at J to 7 bases, leaving 11 bases not matched to a gene. The V gene's germline CDR1 is LGHNT and CDR2 FRNRAP. The CDR3 is made up of 15 amino acids. CDR3 nucleotide sequence: TGTGCTAGTGGACAGGGGTTTGGTCCAGGCGGGGAGCTGTTTTTT. It yields the protein CASGQGFGPGGELFF.

This clone was seen a handful of times. This chain joins TRBV5-1 and TRBJ1-1; unclear D gene. The germline V and J ends were trimmed by 4 bases and 0 bases, with 7 bases remaining between them. CDR3 length: 13 amino acids. Germline V gives CDR1 SGHRS, CDR2 YFSETQ. The CDR3 bases are TGCGCCAGCAGCACCACATTGAACACTGAAGCTTTCTTT. Protein sequence: CASSTTLNTEAFF.

The genes are TRBV27 and TRBJ1-1; D is undetermined. The CDR3 contains 13 residues. Germline assignment: CDR1 MNHEY and CDR2 SMNVEV (reference sequence). The V gene lost 7 bases and the J gene lost 5 bases, with 14 bases spanning the gap. The CDR3 here is CASTPRAGTEAFF. The CDR3, as DNA: TGTGCCAGCACCCCAAGGGCGGGGACTGAAGCTTTCTTT.

V gene TRBV5-6 combines with J gene TRBJ2-1; 10 nucleotides align to TRBD2. There are 15 residues in the CDR3. The J segment lost 3 bases and the V segment lost 2 bases, leaving 2 bases of the junction unmatched. Per the germline V gene, CDR1 is SGHDT and CDR2 is YYEEEE. The DNA for the CDR3 is TGTGCCAGCAGCTTCGGGACTAGCGACTACAATGAGCAGTTCTTC. It yields the protein CASSFGTSDYNEQFF.

J is TRBJ2-3 and V is TRBV4-1, with D perhaps matching TRBD1 (6 bases). The CDR3 is 15 amino acids. The V gene lost 0 bases and the J gene lost 3 bases, with 10 bases spanning the gap. Germline CDR1 is MGHRA and CDR2 is YSYEKL. DNA for the CDR3: TGCGCCAGCAGCCAAGAAGGGGGTGCAACAGATACGCAGTATTTT. This encodes CASSQEGGATDTQYF.

The gene calls are TRBV6-5 and TRBJ2-1, with 8 nucleotides matching TRBD2. The V segment lost 8 bases and the J segment 9 bases; nucleotides outside the gene matches: 3. CDR3 length equals 11 residues. Germline loops: CDR1 MNHEY, CDR2 SVGAGI. CDR3 sequence reads: CASYSGTEQFF. Written as DNA, the CDR3 is TGTGCCAGCTATAGCGGGACTGAGCAGTTCTTC.

V usage is TRBV28 and J usage is TRBJ2-5; 9 bases align to TRBD2. The CDR3 extends over 17 amino acids. CDR1 and CDR2 (germline): MDHEN, SYDVKM. J gave up 2 bases and V 6 bases, and 13 bases lay outside the gene matches. The CDR3 sequence: CASRGISGRAGQETQYF. The CDR3 region has the DNA TGTGCCAGCAGAGGGATTAGCGGGAGAGCAGGGCAAGAGACCCAGTACTTC.

The chain carries TRBV4-1 and TRBJ1-4, with D unresolved. There are 10 residues in the CDR3. The V end lost 10 bases, the J end lost 7 bases, and 7 bases lay between the germline ends. Germline V gives CDR1 MGHRA, CDR2 YSYEKL. CDR3 amino acids: CATASEKLFF. The CDR3 region has the DNA TGCGCCACCGCCAGTGAAAAACTGTTTTTT.

V and J are TRBV19 and TRBJ2-4, with D unclear. V shed 5 bases and J shed 8 bases, with 16 bases lying between them. Germline lookup yields CDR1 LNHDA and CDR2 SQIVND (reference sequence). The CDR3 contains 14 residues. CDR3 sequence (DNA): TGTGCCAGTAGTTTAGCTACCCCGCTGGACATTCAGTACTTC. Its translation is CASSLATPLDIQYF.

The chain uses TRBV9 and TRBJ2-6; 7 bases are a match to TRBD1. V shed 3 bases, J shed 1 base, and the junction held 1 base outside the gene matches. Germline CDR1 and CDR2: SGDLS and YYNGEE. This CDR3 region has 15 residues. CDR3 region: CASSGGQSGANVLTF. The CDR3 bases are TGTGCCAGCAGCGGGGGACAGTCTGGGGCCAACGTCCTGACTTTC.

The chain employs TRBV6-1 and TRBJ2-3; D possibly corresponds to TRBD2 (5 bases). The CDR3 runs to 14 residues. Germline lookup yields CDR1 MNHNS and CDR2 SASEGT. V lost 4 bases, J lost 2 bases, and 10 bases lay in between. CDR3 in amino acids: CASSGSGDTDTQYF. The DNA for the CDR3 is TGTGCCAGCAGTGGAAGCGGCGACACAGATACGCAGTATTTT.

Comment on this clone: Other DNA sequences in the same sample also yield this CDR3. This chain joins TRBV28 and TRBJ2-6, with D unclear. Germline V gives CDR1 MDHEN, CDR2 SYDVKM. The CDR3 has 13 residues. Trimming removed 5 bases from V and 0 bases from J, with 2 bases in between. The CDR3 coding sequence is TGTGCCAGCAGTAGCTCTGGGGCCAACGTCCTGACTTTC. Its protein product is CASSSSGANVLTF.

The rearrangement joins TRBV28 to TRBJ2-7; 8 bases are a match to TRBD2. CDR1 is MDHEN and CDR2 is SYDVKM in the germline V gene. The CDR3 consists of 14 residues. The junction had 8 bases not matched to a gene; V was cut back by 6 bases and J by 4 bases. CDR3 nucleotide sequence: TGTGCCAGCAGCACCGGGGGGGGCGGATACGAGCAGTACTTC. Protein product: CASSTGGGGYEQYF.

The CDR3 DNA reads TGTGCCAGCAGCCCTAACCGGGTATGGGGGAATCAGCCCCAGCATTTT. Translation gives CASSPNRVWGNQPQHF. The chain links TRBV4-2 to TRBJ1-5; D perhaps matches TRBD1 (5 bases). The CDR3 runs 16 residues. The germline gives CDR1 LGHNA, CDR2 YNFKEQ. V was trimmed by 4 bases and J by 4 bases, leaving 17 bases between them.

V gene TRBV4-1 combines with J gene TRBJ2-1; D is unresolved. Deletions cut 3 bases from V and 13 bases from J, with 22 bases between. The V gene's germline CDR1 is MGHRA and CDR2 YSYEKL. This CDR3 region has 15 residues. The CDR3 DNA follows: TGCGCCAGCAGCCACGAAAACGAGCCCCCTCAGACCCAGTTCTTC. It is translated as CASSHENEPPQTQFF.

In DNA, the CDR3 is TGTGCCAACAAACGGGAACGGCGGCTTATCTATGGCTACACCTTC. The encoded protein is CANKRERRLIYGYTF. V is TRBV9 and J is TRBJ1-2; the D is unclear. The germline V gene has CDR1 SGDLS and CDR2 YYNGEE. V lost 9 bases, J lost 4 bases, and 22 bases lay in between. There are 15 residues in the CDR3.

The chain is built from TRBV9 and TRBJ2-1; 9 positions match TRBD2. V lost 5 bases to trimming and J lost 0 bases; unmatched junction nucleotides: 3. CDR1 is SGDLS and CDR2 is YYNGEE in the germline V gene. The CDR3 length is 15 residues. This CDR3 reads CASSASGTSYNEQFF. The DNA for the CDR3 is TGTGCCAGCAGTGCTAGCGGGACCTCCTACAATGAGCAGTTCTTC. Full variable domain (outside the CDR3, taken from reference TRBV9 and TRBJ2-1): DSGVTQTPKHLITATGQRVTLRCSPRSGDLSVYWYQQSLDQGLQFLIQYYNGEERAKGNILERFSAQQFPDLHSELNLSSLELGDSALYFCASSASGTSYNEQFFGPGTRLTVL.

The chain employs TRBV29-1 and TRBJ1-2; unclear D gene. The V gene's germline CDR1 is SQVTM and CDR2 ANQGSEA. V was cut by 6 bases and J by 7 bases, with 12 bases left in between. This CDR3 has 11 amino acids. In nucleotides, the CDR3 is TGCAGCGTAGATACCCGCACTGGCTACACCTTC. Translated: CSVDTRTGYTF.

This clone was counted many times. The CDR3 spells CSDLGEDYGYTF. Written as DNA, the CDR3 is TGCAGCGACTTAGGGGAGGACTATGGCTACACCTTC. The chain couples TRBV29-1 to TRBJ1-2; D is perhaps TRBD1 (5 bases). The CDR3 contains 12 residues. Germline V gene sequence: CDR1 SQVTM, CDR2 ANQGSEA. The ends were cut back, 7 bases at V and 3 bases at J, with 12 bases in the middle.

This chain connects TRBV28 to TRBJ1-1; D might be TRBD1 (6 bases). CDR3 length: 14 residues. V lost 5 bases, J lost 5 bases, and 15 bases lay in between. Germline loops: CDR1 MDHEN, CDR2 SYDVKM. This chain's CDR3 is CASSHIQGWTEAFF. CDR3 bases: TGTGCCAGCAGTCACATTCAGGGGTGGACTGAAGCTTTCTTT.

The chain combines TRBV7-9 with TRBJ2-3; 8 positions match TRBD2. The CDR3 consists of 14 residues. Looked up from germline, CDR1 is SEHNR and CDR2 is FQNEAQ (reference sequence). Trimming at V came to 6 bases and at J to 7 bases, leaving 9 bases not matched to a gene. For the CDR3, the DNA is TGTGCCAGCAGTCCGAGCGGGAGTAGGAATACGCAGTATTTT. As protein: CASSPSGSRNTQYF.

The rearrangement joins TRBV11-2 to TRBJ2-2; a possible D gene is TRBD2 (5 bases). Germline V gives CDR1 SGHAT, CDR2 FQNNGV. Trimming took 7 bases from V and 8 from J, leaving 8 bases between them. The CDR3 loop spans 11 amino acids. The CDR3 DNA is TGTGCCAGCACCTCGGGAGGGGAGCTGTTTTTT. This encodes CASTSGGELFF.

Of note for this clone: Sequence at one end of the junction differs from germline and may be a read error. Other DNA sequences in the sample encode the same CDR3. J is TRBJ1-1 and V is TRBV10-2; weak D call: TRBD1 (5 bases). CDR1 and CDR2 from the germline V gene are WSHSY and SAAADI. The CDR3 is 13 residues long. The CDR3 DNA reads TGTGCCAGCAGTTGGGGGGTGGACACTGAAGCTTTCTTT. The encoded protein is CASSWGVDTEAFF.